Each of the 8 T cell receptor beta chains below was sequenced from the same sample in a study of control samples from healthy donors and cancer patients. Data came from immunoSEQ multiplex PCR; TCRdb stores just in-frame clones and leaves some out. The data contain about 180,000 clones, 90% to 95% of them singletons. Material for sequencing was blood. These TCRs come from a young man in good health.

The rearrangement links TRBV6-2 or TRBV6-3 to TRBJ1-2; D gene uncertain. The CDR3 loop spans 12 amino acids. V was trimmed by 2 bases and J by 8 bases, leaving 9 bases between them. Germline CDR1 and CDR2: MNHEY and SVGEGT. The CDR3 region has the DNA TGTGCCAGCAGTTACGAGTTCTCCGGCTACACCTTC. It yields the protein CASSYEFSGYTF.

V and J are TRBV6-6 and TRBJ1-2; D perhaps matches TRBD1 (6 bases). The V end lost 5 bases, the J end lost 4 bases, and 23 bases lay between the germline ends. The V gene's germline CDR1 is MNHNY and CDR2 SVGAGI (reference sequence). The CDR3 contains 17 residues. The CDR3 loop reads CASSRSFPGHPSYGYTF. The CDR3 coding sequence is TGTGCCAGCAGTCGTAGTTTCCCGGGACACCCGAGCTATGGCTACACCTTC.

The V and J genes are TRBV6-5 and TRBJ2-5, with TRBD2 matching 9 bases. Unmatched junction bases numbered 13, after V lost 5 bases and J lost 9 bases. CDR1 is MNHEY and CDR2 is SVGAGI in the germline V gene. There are 15 residues in the CDR3. CDR3 nucleotide sequence: TGTGCCAGCAGTAGAGCGGGAGGCCCCCAGGGGGCCCAGTACTTC. Translating it yields CASSRAGGPQGAQYF.

This chain uses TRBV4-2 with TRBJ2-7; D possibly corresponds to TRBD1 (6 bases). Between the trimmed V and J ends, which lost 4 bases and 6 bases, there was a span of 13 bases. The length of the CDR3 is 13 residues. CDR1 is LGHNA and CDR2 is YNFKEQ in the germline V gene. The CDR3 coding sequence is TGTGCCAGCAGCCCACCGACAGGATCCGAGCAGTACTTC. It codes for CASSPPTGSEQYF.

The rearrangement joins TRBV6-6 to TRBJ1-3; TRBD1 is a possible D gene (5 bases). The germline CDR1 and CDR2 sequences are MNHNY and SVGAGI (reference sequence). This CDR3 has 13 amino acids. Trimming removed 7 bases at V and 5 bases at J, with 12 bases between. The CDR3 sequence is CASTLTERNTIYF. In DNA form, the CDR3 reads TGTGCCAGCACCCTGACAGAGAGAAACACCATATATTTT.

The CDR3 sequence is CASSHPGTELFF. Written as DNA, the CDR3 is TGTGCCAGCAGCCACCCCGGGACGGAACTGTTTTTT. The chain combines TRBV28 with TRBJ1-4, with a possible D match to TRBD1 (5 bases). V was cut by 6 bases and J by 12 bases, with 14 bases left in between. Germline V CDR1 and CDR2: MDHEN, SYDVKM. The CDR3 consists of 12 residues.

The chain couples TRBV7-2 to TRBJ2-7; 9 bases agree with TRBD1. The length of the CDR3 is 16 residues. Germline V gene sequence: CDR1 SGHTA, CDR2 FQGNSA. Trimming at V came to 1 base and at J to 7 bases, leaving 11 bases not matched to a gene. As DNA, the CDR3 is TGTGCCAGCAGCTTAGGGCGGTCGGGACAGGGCCGGGAGCAGTACTTC. Protein product: CASSLGRSGQGREQYF.

The rearrangement joins TRBV7-9 to TRBJ2-5; D is ambiguous. Germline V gives CDR1 SEHNR, CDR2 FQNEAQ (reference sequence). The CDR3 has 12 residues. Trimming cost V 5 bases and J 5 bases, with 9 bases left between them. Here the CDR3 DNA reads TGTGCCAGCAGCCCCCTTAAGGAGACCCAGTACTTC. Its protein is CASSPLKETQYF.